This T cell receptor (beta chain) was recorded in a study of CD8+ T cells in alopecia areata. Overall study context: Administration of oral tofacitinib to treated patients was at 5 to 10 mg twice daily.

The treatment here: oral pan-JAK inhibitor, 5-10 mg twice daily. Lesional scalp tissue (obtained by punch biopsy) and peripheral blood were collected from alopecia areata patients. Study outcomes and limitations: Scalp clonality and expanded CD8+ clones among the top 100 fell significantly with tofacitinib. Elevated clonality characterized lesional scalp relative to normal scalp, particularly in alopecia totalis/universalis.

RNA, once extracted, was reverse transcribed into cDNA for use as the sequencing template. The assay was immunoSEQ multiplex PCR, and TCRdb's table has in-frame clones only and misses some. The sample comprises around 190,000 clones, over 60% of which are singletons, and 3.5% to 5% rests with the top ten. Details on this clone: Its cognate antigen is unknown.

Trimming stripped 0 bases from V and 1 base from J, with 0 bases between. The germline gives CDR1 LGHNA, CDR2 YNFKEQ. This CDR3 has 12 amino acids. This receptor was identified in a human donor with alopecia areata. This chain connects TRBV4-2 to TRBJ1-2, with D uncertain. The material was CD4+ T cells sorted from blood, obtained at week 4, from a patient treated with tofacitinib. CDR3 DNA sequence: TGTGCCAGCAGCCAAGATAACTATGGCTACACCTTC. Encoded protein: CASSQDNYGYTF.